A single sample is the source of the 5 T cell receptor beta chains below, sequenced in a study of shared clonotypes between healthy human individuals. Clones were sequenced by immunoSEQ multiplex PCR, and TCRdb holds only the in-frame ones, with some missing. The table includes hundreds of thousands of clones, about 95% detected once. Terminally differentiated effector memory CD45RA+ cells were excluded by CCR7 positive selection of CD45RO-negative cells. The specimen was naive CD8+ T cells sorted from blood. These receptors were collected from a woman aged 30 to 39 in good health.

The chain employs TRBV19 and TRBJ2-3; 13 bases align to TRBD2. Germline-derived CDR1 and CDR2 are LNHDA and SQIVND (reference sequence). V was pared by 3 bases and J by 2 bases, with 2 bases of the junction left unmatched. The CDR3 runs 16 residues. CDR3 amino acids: CASSMGLAGITDTQYF. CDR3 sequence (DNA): TGTGCCAGTAGTATGGGACTAGCGGGAATCACAGATACGCAGTATTTT.

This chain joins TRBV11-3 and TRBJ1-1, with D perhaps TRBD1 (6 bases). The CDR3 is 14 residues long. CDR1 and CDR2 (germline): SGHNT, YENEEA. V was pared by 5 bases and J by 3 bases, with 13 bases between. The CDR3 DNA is TGTGCCAGCAGCGACGAACAGGGATACACTGAAGCTTTCTTT. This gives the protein CASSDEQGYTEAFF.

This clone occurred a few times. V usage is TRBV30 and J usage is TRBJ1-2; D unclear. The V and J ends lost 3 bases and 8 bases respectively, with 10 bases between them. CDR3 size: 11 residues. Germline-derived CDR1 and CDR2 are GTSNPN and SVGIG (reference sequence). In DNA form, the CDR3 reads TGTGCCTGGAGGACACTTGGGGGCTACACCTTC. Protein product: CAWRTLGGYTF.

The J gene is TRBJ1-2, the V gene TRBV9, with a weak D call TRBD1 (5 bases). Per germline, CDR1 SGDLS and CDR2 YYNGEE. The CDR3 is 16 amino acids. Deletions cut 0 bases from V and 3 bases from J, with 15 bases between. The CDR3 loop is CASSVDPRDVHYGYTF. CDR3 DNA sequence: TGTGCCAGCAGCGTAGACCCACGGGACGTTCACTATGGCTACACCTTC.

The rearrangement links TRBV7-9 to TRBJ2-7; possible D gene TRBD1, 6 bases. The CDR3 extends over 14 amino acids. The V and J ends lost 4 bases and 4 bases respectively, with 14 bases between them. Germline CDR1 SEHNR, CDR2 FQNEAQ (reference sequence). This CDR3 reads CASSSPGAKYEQYF. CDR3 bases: TGTGCCAGCAGCTCCCCAGGGGCGAAATACGAGCAGTACTTC.